This is a list of T cell receptor beta chains from one sample in a study of blood T cells in healthy people across ages. One entry per CDR3 protein results from TCRdb running MiXCR on the 5' RACE reads. This sample carries fewer than 900,000 distinct CDR3 sequences, more than 40% of them seen once, and the ten largest clones take 20% to 25%. The specimen sequenced was blood. These receptors were collected from a woman aged 55-69 years in good health. The CDR3 runs from the conserved cysteine through the conserved F or W. The order of the fields is V gene, J gene, CDR3 protein.

TRBV29-1	TRBJ2-7	CSVVSSGRSYEQYF
TRBV9	TRBJ2-3	CASSAAGQGGSDTQYF
TRBV20-1	TRBJ2-1	CSAELAGASYNEQFF
TRBV7-2	TRBJ2-3	CASSLLSGGGTDTQYF
TRBV7-2	TRBJ2-3	CARQFRGGEVTDTQYF
TRBV18	TRBJ2-7	CASSPPGQGIWGYEQYF
TRBV5-1	TRBJ1-2	CASHTGRQSFYGYTF
TRBV7-2	TRBJ1-1	CASSPGHANTEAFF
TRBV6-2/TRBV6-3	TRBJ1-5	CASSYRTGVNQPQHF
TRBV18	TRBJ2-5	CASSPRDRGETQYF
TRBV7-2	TRBJ1-2	CASSLPPSYGYTF
TRBV12-3/TRBV12-4	TRBJ2-3	CASSREGRGETDTQYF
TRBV6-6	TRBJ1-1	CASSTWTGVAEAFF
TRBV4-1	TRBJ2-7	CASSQGHGTAYEQYF
TRBV20-1	TRBJ1-6	CSARTVRDNSPLHF
TRBV5-1	TRBJ1-1	CASSSGTGWAFF
TRBV18	TRBJ2-2	CASSRLPPAGVNTGELFF
TRBV20-1	TRBJ2-1	CSARLAGVNNEQFF
TRBV15	TRBJ2-5	CATSRDREAQYF
TRBV19	TRBJ1-6	CASSITQGNSPLHF
TRBV15	TRBJ2-7	CATSRDLTGVREQYF
TRBV7-2	TRBJ1-4	CASSLAGRGNEKLFF
TRBV5-1	TRBJ2-1	CASSFVPAGELYNEQFF
TRBV20-1	TRBJ1-1	CSAATGGPAEAFF
TRBV6-5	TRBJ2-5	CASSYGLFGDRTQETQYF
TRBV20-1	TRBJ2-7	CSARSGTSEQYF
TRBV3-1	TRBJ2-3	CASSQRGGNTDTQYF
TRBV29-1	TRBJ2-3	CSLSRSTDTQYF
TRBV2	TRBJ2-6	CASSEDSGANVLTF
TRBV29-1	TRBJ2-3	CSVNRGDTQYF
TRBV6-6	TRBJ2-7	CASSYSPGSNEQYF
TRBV6-2/TRBV6-3	TRBJ2-5	CASSYSTSGQETQYF
TRBV14	TRBJ1-2	CASSHAREAGHTF
TRBV7-8	TRBJ2-1	CASSLALGGSYNEQFF
TRBV28	TRBJ2-7	CASRSGQAYSYEQYF
TRBV7-2	TRBJ2-7	CASSPTGQGNVDEQYF
TRBV20-1	TRBJ2-1	CSAREKRGGLYNEQFF
TRBV28	TRBJ1-3	CASSFRLTGNTIYF
TRBV20-1	TRBJ2-7	CSASRGQFPYEQYF
TRBV7-3	TRBJ2-1	CASSLTSRLINLSSYNEQFF
TRBV2	TRBJ2-1	CASSAEQGTHNEQFF